Described below is a single T cell receptor beta chain sequence and its context. Other DNA sequences of this sample code for an identical CDR3. The data were taken from a study of blood T cell repertoires in COVID-19. Some clones are missing from TCRdb's copy, which holds only in-frame ones; the method was immunoSEQ multiplex PCR. The sample includes around 200,000 clones, just under 90% of them seen just once. The CDR3 loop spans 14 amino acids. V lost 1 base to trimming and J lost 8 bases; unmatched junction nucleotides: 0. CDR1 is SGHTA and CDR2 is FQGNSA in the germline V gene. The rearrangement links TRBV7-2 to TRBJ2-1; TRBD2 agrees at 12 bases. What was sequenced was peripheral blood. This receptor was taken from a woman between 18 and 29 years old who had recovered from COVID-19. This chain's CDR3 is CASSLGTSGDEQFF. The DNA for the CDR3 is TGTGCCAGCAGCTTAGGGACTAGCGGGGATGAGCAGTTCTTC.